This record covers a single T cell receptor beta chain. These data are taken from a study of T-cell memory formation after mild COVID-19. TCRdb processed the 5' RACE reads anew with MiXCR; each CDR3 protein has one entry. The sample lists about 90,000 distinct CDR3 sequences, about 12% occurring once. The origin of this receptor is an adult woman who had mild COVID-19 (a few samples of this study predate the infection). Cell type and time point are not known. Sequences were obtained from PBMCs or a T cell subset sorted from them (not recorded which).

CDR3 sequence reads: CASSSSGITDTQYF. The CDR3 DNA reads TGTGCCAGCAGCTCTAGCGGAATCACAGATACGCAGTATTTT. This rearrangement joins TRBV11-2 to TRBJ2-3; 7 nucleotides match TRBD2. Looked up from germline, CDR1 is SGHAT and CDR2 is FQNNGV. The junction had 3 bases not matched to a gene; V was cut back by 4 bases and J by 2 bases. This CDR3 contains 14 residues.